These 23 T cell receptor beta chains were all obtained from the same sample, sequenced in a study of T cell responses to AZD1222 COVID-19 vaccine. Only in-frame clones appear in the TCRdb table, and some are missing; sequencing was by immunoSEQ multiplex PCR. The table includes 150,000 to 200,000 clones, around 87% detected once. The sample was peripheral blood, taken on day 0 of MenACWY control vaccination. All receptors come from an adult in good health.

The chain couples TRBV2 to TRBJ1-5; 7 bases align to TRBD1. V was clipped by 6 bases and J by 2 bases; unmatched bases: 7. This CDR3 contains 15 residues. CDR1 and CDR2 from the germline V gene are SNHLY and FYNNEI. The CDR3 coding sequence is TGTGCCAGCAGGGTGACAGGGCTGGGCAATCAGCCCCAGCATTTT. It specifies CASRVTGLGNQPQHF.

The J gene is TRBJ2-5, the V gene TRBV27; D uncertain. The germline gives CDR1 MNHEY, CDR2 SMNVEV (reference sequence). The CDR3 spans 9 residues. V was cut by 5 bases and J by 12 bases, with 7 bases left in between. In DNA form, the CDR3 reads TGTGCCAGCAGTCCGCCGGAGTACTTC. This translates into CASSPPEYF.

V gene TRBV6-5 combines with J gene TRBJ1-1, with a tentative D call TRBD1 (5 bases). This CDR3 has 15 residues. CDR1 is MNHEY, CDR2 SVGAGI, per germline. V shed 6 bases and J shed 4 bases, with 18 bases lying between them. The CDR3 DNA follows: TGTGCCAGCAGCTCCTCCCCAGGGACCGGCACTGAAGCTTTCTTT. Its protein product is CASSSSPGTGTEAFF.

V is TRBV27 and J is TRBJ1-1; a possible D gene is TRBD1 (5 bases). Deletions cut 7 bases from V and 3 bases from J, with 15 bases between. Germline CDR1 reads MNHEY; CDR2 reads SMNVEV (reference sequence). This CDR3 is built from 14 residues. CDR3 protein: CASIPRQGHTEAFF. CDR3 DNA sequence: TGTGCCAGCATTCCACGTCAGGGCCACACTGAAGCTTTCTTT.

The chain employs TRBV3-1 (or the pseudogene TRBV3-2) and TRBJ2-7, with D unclear. The V and J ends lost 2 bases and 0 bases respectively, with 8 bases between them. CDR3 length equals 14 residues. Germline V gene sequence: CDR1 LGHDT, CDR2 YNNKEL (reference sequence). The CDR3 region has the DNA TGTGCCAGCAGCCAATGGGGTTCCTCCTACGAGCAGTACTTC. Translation: CASSQWGSSYEQYF.

The chain joins TRBV9 to TRBJ2-2; D is uncertain. The CDR3 sequence is 16 residues long. Trimming removed 0 bases from V and 5 bases from J, with 14 bases in between. The germline gives CDR1 SGDLS, CDR2 YYNGEE. Written as DNA, the CDR3 is TGTGCCAGCAGCGTAGCTTCCGGGCCTGGTACCGGGGAGCTGTTTTTT. This codes for CASSVASGPGTGELFF.

This clone showed up just once. The chain employs TRBV28 and TRBJ1-5; D is perhaps TRBD1 (6 bases). This CDR3 comprises 14 residues. Germline values: CDR1 MDHEN, CDR2 SYDVKM. Between the trimmed V and J ends, which lost 3 bases and 6 bases, there was a span of 12 bases. The CDR3 DNA follows: TGTGCCAGCAGTTTTGGGGGGGCCGGTCAGCCCCAGCATTTT. It is translated as CASSFGGAGQPQHF.

This clone occurred once. This chain connects TRBV5-1 to TRBJ1-2, with D possibly TRBD1 on 5 matching bases. The CDR3 has 13 residues. Trimming took 0 bases from V and 3 from J, leaving 6 bases between them. Germline V lookup: CDR1 SGHRS, CDR2 YFSETQ. DNA of the CDR3: TGCGCCAGCAGCTTGGCGGGGGACTATGGCTACACCTTC. Amino acids: CASSLAGDYGYTF.

The chain uses TRBV27 and TRBJ2-5; the D gene is possibly TRBD2 (6 bases). The V gene's germline CDR1 is MNHEY and CDR2 SMNVEV (reference sequence). This CDR3 has 16 residues. The V end lost 5 bases, the J end lost 4 bases, and 20 bases lay between the germline ends. The CDR3 sequence is CASSPLDGEGGETQYF. As DNA, the CDR3 is TGTGCCAGCAGTCCATTAGACGGAGAGGGAGGAGAGACCCAGTACTTC.

This rearrangement joins TRBV30 to TRBJ1-2; the D is unclear. CDR1 is GTSNPN, CDR2 SVGIG, per germline (reference sequence). V gave up 5 bases and J gave up 8 bases, with 15 bases separating them. CDR3 length: 12 amino acids. The CDR3 sequence is CAWARAEGGYTF. Written as DNA, the CDR3 is TGTGCCTGGGCACGGGCCGAAGGGGGCTACACCTTC.

This chain joins TRBV5-1 and TRBJ1-2; TRBD1 might be the D (5 bases). This CDR3 region has 12 residues. The ends were cut back, 4 bases at V and 7 bases at J, with 11 bases in the middle. The germline V gene has CDR1 SGHRS and CDR2 YFSETQ. The DNA of the CDR3 is TGCGCCAGCAGCGCCCTGGGGGGTGGCTACACCTTC. Translated: CASSALGGGYTF.

The rearrangement uses TRBV30 and TRBJ1-3; 7 bases agree with TRBD1. The V gene end was trimmed by 1 base and the J gene end by 10 bases; junction bases not matched to a gene: 7. Germline V gene sequence: CDR1 GTSNPN, CDR2 SVGIG (reference sequence). This CDR3 spans 13 amino acids. CDR3 sequence reads: CAWSEQGLRTIYF. In DNA form, the CDR3 reads TGTGCCTGGAGTGAACAGGGGCTGAGGACCATATATTTT. The entire variable domain, with the rest obtained from reference TRBV30 and TRBJ1-3, is as follows: SQTIHQWPATLVQPVGSPLSLECTVEGTSNPNLYWYRQAAGRGLQLLFYSVGIGQISSEVPQNLSASRPQDRQFILSSKKLLLSDSGFYLCAWSEQGLRTIYFGEGSWLTVV.

The rearrangement joins TRBV28 to TRBJ1-2; D may be TRBD1 (6 bases). V lost 10 bases, J lost 2 bases, and 17 bases lay in between. Germline CDR1 reads MDHEN; CDR2 reads SYDVKM. The CDR3 is 14 residues long. The CDR3 nucleotides read TGTGCCACGCCTACGCGGGGGCGAAACTATGGCTACACCTTC. Its protein product is CATPTRGRNYGYTF.

The chain uses TRBV2 and TRBJ1-5, with D maybe TRBD1 (6 bases). The germline CDR1 and CDR2 sequences are SNHLY and FYNNEI. Trimming stripped 8 bases from V and 0 bases from J, with 14 bases between. The CDR3 loop spans 15 amino acids. The CDR3 nucleotides read TGTGCCAGCCGCCTCACAGGGCTTAGCAATCAGCCCCAGCATTTT. It codes for CASRLTGLSNQPQHF.

The chain uses TRBV10-3 and TRBJ2-6; D is ambiguous. Germline assignment: CDR1 ENHRY and CDR2 SYGVKD. Trimming took off 4 bases at V and 2 bases at J, with 15 bases between the two ends. This CDR3 spans 17 amino acids. DNA of the CDR3: TGTGCCATCAGTGCTGGCGCTTCCCCCGCTGGGGCCAACGTCCTGACTTTC. Amino acid sequence: CAISAGASPAGANVLTF.

The chain uses TRBV6-5 and TRBJ1-2; 9 nucleotides agree with TRBD1. Germline V lookup: CDR1 MNHEY, CDR2 SVGAGI. V gave up 5 bases and J gave up 4 bases; unmatched junction bases: 2. This CDR3 has 13 amino acids. CDR3 residues: CASSPDRGYGYTF. In nucleotides, the CDR3 is TGTGCCAGCAGTCCGGACAGGGGCTATGGCTACACCTTC.

The chain combines TRBV6-2 or TRBV6-3 with TRBJ2-5, with TRBD1 matching over 9 bases. The V gene end was trimmed by 4 bases and the J gene end by 4 bases; junction bases not matched to a gene: 7. CDR1 MNHEY and CDR2 SVGEGT come from the germline V gene. This CDR3 region has 15 residues. The CDR3 protein is CASSLRNRGRETQYF. CDR3 in DNA: TGTGCCAGCAGTTTGCGCAACAGGGGGCGAGAGACCCAGTACTTC.

V gene TRBV29-1 combines with J gene TRBJ1-2, with 9 nucleotides matching TRBD1. Trimming at V came to 4 bases and at J to 3 bases, leaving 0 bases not matched to a gene. CDR1 and CDR2 (germline): SQVTM, ANQGSEA. This CDR3 has 12 amino acids. CDR3 DNA sequence: TGCAGCGTTGGGACAGGGGACTATGGCTACACCTTC. Its translation: CSVGTGDYGYTF.

V and J are TRBV9 and TRBJ1-1; D gene unclear. Germline loops: CDR1 SGDLS, CDR2 YYNGEE. The germline V and J ends were trimmed by 6 bases and 5 bases, with 14 bases remaining between them. CDR3 size: 13 residues. Here the CDR3 DNA reads TGTGCCAGCACATACACCGCGAGGACTGAAGCTTTCTTT. This codes for CASTYTARTEAFF.

The chain carries TRBV30 and TRBJ2-5, with TRBD2 matching over 8 bases. V shed 0 bases and J 3 bases; nucleotides not matched to a gene: 9. From germline, CDR1 is GTSNPN and CDR2 SVGIG (reference sequence). The CDR3 loop spans 16 amino acids. CDR3 in DNA: TGTGCCTGGAGTGTACCCCGACTAGCGCTTAAAGAGACCCAGTACTTC. This encodes CAWSVPRLALKETQYF.

This chain links TRBV19 with TRBJ1-5; D might be TRBD1 (5 bases). Germline V gene data show CDR1 as LNHDA and CDR2 as SQIVND (reference sequence). The CDR3 contains 12 residues. V shed 8 bases and J shed 7 bases, with 12 bases lying between them. The CDR3 sequence: CASGDFRQPQHF. The CDR3 region has the DNA TGTGCCAGTGGGGACTTCCGACAGCCCCAGCATTTT.

This chain connects TRBV5-4 to TRBJ2-1; 13 bases fit TRBD2. The germline V gene encodes CDR1 SGHNT and CDR2 YYREEE (reference sequence). J gave up 4 bases and V 4 bases, and 5 bases lay outside the gene matches. CDR3 length equals 16 residues. As DNA, the CDR3 is TGTGCCAGCAGCCCCCTGGGACTAGCGGGGTACAATGAGCAGTTCTTC. Protein product: CASSPLGLAGYNEQFF.

V usage is TRBV30 and J usage is TRBJ1-6; tentatively, D is TRBD1 (6 bases). This CDR3 is 14 amino acids long. V gave up 6 bases and J gave up 5 bases, with 14 bases separating them. Germline V CDR1 and CDR2: GTSNPN, SVGIG (reference sequence). The CDR3 loop reads CACRDMGNNSPLHF. The CDR3 nucleotides read TGTGCCTGTCGGGACATGGGGAATAATTCACCCCTCCACTTT.